These T cell receptor beta chains were read from a single sample in a study of shared T cell receptors in the human thymus. Profiled with immunoSEQ multiplex PCR; TCRdb holds only in-frame clones, not every one. The sample holds approximately 730,000 clones, approximately 83% seen once. These data also formed part of another study, on human thymus T cells.

Material: thymocytes. The receptor set was obtained from a girl in the first two years of life with a congenital heart defect. Each CDR3 is given with its conserved first and last residue. Fields, in order: J gene, D gene, V gene, clone size, CDR3 DNA, CDR3 protein. D genes are given only for firm matches. The listing skips clone size in some rows; elsewhere it reads once, few, many or a size class.

>TRBJ1-3|NA|TRBV18|NA
TGTGCCAGCTCCCGAACGGTACAGGGATGCAGGAGAAACACCATATATTTT
CASSRTVQGCRRNTIYF
>TRBJ2-2|TRBD1|TRBV12-5|few
TGTGCTAGTGGTTTGGTACCTTTTCCGGGACAGGGGGCTGGCACCGGGGAGCTGTTTTTT
CASGLVPFPGQGAGTGELFF
>TRBJ2-3|NA|TRBV14|NA
TGTGCCAGCAGCCAATGGTCTACGGTCACTAGCACAGATACGCAGTATTTT
CASSQWSTVTSTDTQYF
>TRBJ2-3|NA|TRBV27|once
TGTGCCAGCAGTTTAGGGGCAGGGCTAGATACGCAGTATTTT
CASSLGAGLDTQYF
>TRBJ2-7|TRBD1|TRBV7-2|NA
TGTGCCAGCAGCCCAGATGACAGGGCCCAGTCCTACGAGCAGTACTTC
CASSPDDRAQSYEQYF
>TRBJ2-5|NA|TRBV13|NA
TGTGCCAGCAGCTCCCGACAGCAAGAGACCCAGTACTTC
CASSSRQQETQYF
>TRBJ2-4|TRBD1|TRBV9|NA
TGTGCCAGCAGCGTAGAGGGACAGGGCTCCAAAAACATTCAGTACTTC
CASSVEGQGSKNIQYF
>TRBJ2-6|NA|TRBV7-6|few
TGTGCCAGCAGCTCCCGATCAGCGGCTGGGGCCAACGTCCTGACTTTC
CASSSRSAAGANVLTF
>TRBJ1-1|TRBD1|TRBV19|NA
TGTGCCAGTACCCATACACTGGCAGGGGGCGGCGCTGAAGCTTTCTTT
CASTHTLAGGGAEAFF
>TRBJ1-5|TRBD1|TRBV28|NA
TGTGCCAGCAGTTTAAGGCCCGGACAGGGGATCAATCAGCCCCAGCATTTT
CASSLRPGQGINQPQHF
>TRBJ2-6|NA|TRBV4-2|NA
TGTGCCAGCAGCCATAGAGACAGAACATACAGCTCTGGGGCCAACGTCCTGACTTTC
CASSHRDRTYSSGANVLTF
>TRBJ2-3|TRBD2|TRBV5-1|NA
TGCGCCAGCAGCTTGGGGGACCGGGGACTAGCGGGGGATCCTACTAGCACAGATACGCAGTATTTT
CASSLGDRGLAGDPTSTDTQYF
>TRBJ2-5|NA|TRBV2|NA
TGTGCCAGCAACCTCCTGCAGGGGTTAGGGACCCAGTACTTC
CASNLLQGLGTQYF
>TRBJ1-4|NA|TRBV2|NA
TGTGCCAGCAGCGGGATGGTGGGACTAGCGGGTACTAATGAAAAACTGTTTTTT
CASSGMVGLAGTNEKLFF
>TRBJ1-1|NA|TRBV12-5|NA
TGTGCTAGTGGTTTGTGCGTGGGGGGGGAGATGAACACTGAAGCTTTCTTT
CASGLCVGGEMNTEAFF
>TRBJ2-6|NA|TRBV7-9|once
TGTGCCAGCATTTTAGGGGTCTCTGGGGCCAACGTCCTGACTTTC
CASILGVSGANVLTF
>TRBJ2-3|TRBD1|TRBV28|NA
TGTGCCAGCAGTTTAATGCAGGGGGTCACAGATACGCAGTATTTT
CASSLMQGVTDTQYF
>TRBJ2-3|TRBD2|TRBV7-9|NA
TGTGCCAGCAGCTCGAAGCGGGGGCGTCAAGATACGCAGTATTTT
CASSSKRGRQDTQYF
>TRBJ1-2|TRBD1|TRBV5-6|NA
TGTGCCAGCAGCTTGGAGGGGGCCTATGGCTACACCTTC
CASSLEGAYGYTF
>TRBJ2-4|TRBD2|TRBV9|NA
TGTGCCAGCAGCGTAGGACGGGGGGGAAAAAACATTCAGTACTTC
CASSVGRGGKNIQYF
>TRBJ2-1|NA|TRBV5-1|NA
TGCGCCAGCAGCTCCTCCGCGCGCGGTTCCTACAATGAGCAGTTCTTC
CASSSSARGSYNEQFF
>TRBJ1-1|NA|TRBV21-1|few
TGTGCCAGCAGCCCCAGGGATTGTGACACTGAAGCTTTCTTT
CASSPRDCDTEAFF
>TRBJ1-1|NA|TRBV19|NA
TGTGCCAGTAGTATCAACAGGGAATCGAACACTGAAGCTTTCTTT
CASSINRESNTEAFF
>TRBJ1-2|NA|TRBV11-2|once
TGTGCCAGCAGCTTTGAGCTCGTGCAGGGAAATTTTGGCTACACCTTC
CASSFELVQGNFGYTF
>TRBJ2-1|TRBD1|TRBV5-4|NA
TGTGCCAGCAGCTTGGAGACCCGACAGGGGGGTTCCTACAATGAGCAGTTCTTC
CASSLETRQGGSYNEQFF
>TRBJ2-7|NA|TRBV11-2|few
TGTGCCAGCAGCCCCGACCAGGCGTACGAGCAGTACTTC
CASSPDQAYEQYF
>TRBJ1-2|NA|TRBV9|NA
TGTGCCAGCAGCATAAGGGACAATTTATATGGCTACACCTTC
CASSIRDNLYGYTF
>TRBJ2-1|TRBD2|TRBV2|NA
TGTGCCAGCAGTGAAAATCCTAGCGGGGGGGACTACAATGAGCAGTTCTTC
CASSENPSGGDYNEQFF
>TRBJ2-2|NA|TRBV5-1|NA
TGCGCCAGCAGCTTCGACAGGACCGGGGAGCTGTTTTTT
CASSFDRTGELFF
>TRBJ1-6|NA|TRBV7-2|NA
TGTGCCAGCAGCTTAGATGGGGCATCCAAGTGCTCACCCCTCCACTTT
CASSLDGASKCSPLHF
>TRBJ1-3|TRBD1|TRBV6-1|NA
TGTGCCAGCAGTGACCGCAGGGGGAGTGGAAACACCATATATTTT
CASSDRRGSGNTIYF
>TRBJ1-1|NA|TRBV7-2|NA
TGTGCCAGCAGCCAAACACAGACAGCCAACACTGAAGCTTTCTTT
CASSQTQTANTEAFF
>TRBJ1-3|NA|TRBV28|NA
TGTGCCAGCAGTATCTCCGTCACGATCGACACCCCGGACACCATATATTTT
CASSISVTIDTPDTIYF
>TRBJ1-4|NA|TRBV4-3|NA
TGCGCCAGCAGCCAAGAGGTTCGGTTCTGGGAAAAACTGTTTTTT
CASSQEVRFWEKLFF
>TRBJ1-4|NA|TRBV9|once
TGTGCCAGCAGCCCTGTAGACAGACAAGTTTTAATTAATGAAAAACTGTTTTTT
CASSPVDRQVLINEKLFF
>TRBJ1-1|NA|TRBV28|NA
TGTGCCAGCAGTCTCGTGAACACTGAAGCTTTCTTT
CASSLVNTEAFF